This T cell receptor beta chain was sequenced during a study of blood T cell repertoires in COVID-19. The V segment lost 6 bases and the J segment 7 bases; nucleotides outside the gene matches: 20. Germline V gives CDR1 KGHSH, CDR2 LQKENI. The CDR3 extends over 18 amino acids. In the original workflow: Nucleated cell number was recorded as an estimate derived from reference gene primer amplification. Sequencing used immunoSEQ multiplex PCR; TCRdb keeps in-frame clones, though not all of them. That table gives V, J and clone size, and the DNA gave D and trimming. Of 200,000 to 250,000 clones detected, 70% to 90% appear once; the ten largest clones hold approximately 12%.

The receptor comes from a woman between 18 and 29 years old who had recovered from COVID-19. What was sequenced was peripheral blood. The J gene is TRBJ1-4, the V gene TRBV18; 7 nucleotides align to TRBD1. The CDR3 sequence is CASSPRQGGVGGGEKLFF. Written as DNA, the CDR3 is TGTGCCAGCTCCCCCCGACAGGGAGGTGTTGGAGGCGGTGAAAAACTGTTTTTT.